This TCR beta chain was sequenced during a study of T cell responses to AZD1222 COVID-19 vaccine. Study-wide findings and caveats: The donor cohort was predominantly white British with a female majority, and clonal diversity may have been underestimated. Once two AZD1222 doses were given, Spike-specific TCR breadth and depth went up. Nearly half of spike-specific TCRs reportedly target variant regions that are unmutated in the B.1.351 and B.1.1.7 variants. Seropositive at baseline were only 5 or 6 AZD1222 recipients.

V gave up 4 bases and J gave up 1 base, with 5 bases separating them. The CDR3 consists of 11 residues. The germline gives CDR1 GTSNPN, CDR2 SVGIG (reference sequence). TCRdb's copy holds only in-frame clones and misses some; the assay was immunoSEQ multiplex PCR. The sample carries more than 150,000 clones, 85% to 95% recorded once. Notes on this clone: What it recognizes is unknown.

This TCR derives from an adult in good health. Here the sequenced sample was peripheral blood, taken on day 0 of AZD1222 vaccination. The gene calls are TRBV30 and TRBJ2-7, with D uncertain. The CDR3 region has the DNA TGTGCCTGGACCACTTCCTACGAGCAGTACTTC. Its protein product is CAWTTSYEQYF.